These 31 T cell receptor beta chains came from one sample sequenced in a study of CD8+ T cells in alopecia areata (dated by TCRdb to the late 2010s). The library was made by the immunoSEQ multiplex PCR assay. For TCR sequencing, RNA was extracted from every sample and reverse transcribed into cDNA to serve as template. TCRdb took this table from immuneACCESS and kept in-frame rearrangements with V and J called. Such tables lack part of the clones; where checked against another copy, unresolved V genes explain under half of the gap, and the rest is unexplained. The sample has about 300,000 clones on record, with no singletons. Of the sample, more than 1% is held by the ten largest clones. Pooled mouse cutaneous lymph node cells were stained for CD4, CD8alpha, NKG2D, NKG2ACE and other markers, then sorted on a BD Influx. The sequenced sample was CD4+ T cells sorted from a lymph node. These receptor sequences come from a C3H/HeJ mouse with alopecia areata. This mouse strain carries MHC haplotype H2-k.

In this sample, this clone turned up a few times. Mouse germline and gene names are used. The read ends 4 residues shy of where the CDR3 ends; the end is completed using the germline J gene. The chain uses TRBV13-1 and TRBJ2-1, with 7 bases lining up with TRBD1. Germline V gene sequence: CDR1 NSHNY, CDR2 SYGAGN. CDR3 length equals 14 residues. The ends lost 4 bases at V and 3 bases at J; junction bases unmatched: 4. The CDR3 protein is CASSPRQGYAEQFF. Incomplete CDR3 DNA: TGTGCCAGCAGTCCTCGACAGGGCTATGCT.

With regard to this clone: Germline and genes here are mouse. The read ends 4 residues before the CDR3 terminus; that terminus is restored from the germline J gene. The chain has TRBV13-3 and TRBJ1-1; 8 nucleotides line up with TRBD1. Germline values: CDR1 NNHDY, CDR2 SYVADS. V dropped 0 bases and J dropped 4; count of bases not matched to a gene: 2. CDR3 length equals 14 residues. The DNA read from the CDR3 is TGTGCCAGCAGTGATGCAGGGGGCGGCACA. Translation: CASSDAGGGT. The full CDR3 is CASSDAGGGTEVFF.

Details on this clone: Gene names are mouse gene names. Sequencing ends 4 residues short of the CDR3 end; the germline J gene provides the rest. The chain links TRBV31 to TRBJ2-3; D is undetermined. Germline V CDR1 and CDR2: GKSSPN, SITVG. V was shortened by 0 bases and J by 0 bases, with 10 bases between the two germline ends. This CDR3 is 15 amino acids long. The sequenced CDR3 bases are TGTGCCTGGAGTCTAGTCCAGACTAGTGCAGAA. Protein sequence: CAWSLVQTSAE. The complete CDR3 protein is CAWSLVQTSAETLYF.

Only a few counts were recorded for this clone. Gene names refer to mouse genes. The sequenced fragment ends 4 residues before the CDR3 boundary, so the rest is inferred from the germline J gene. The chain uses TRBV1 and TRBJ2-7; TRBD2 matches at 8 bases. This CDR3 has 15 residues. The trim removed 5 bases at V and 0 bases at J, leaving 6 bases unmatched. The germline V gene has CDR1 NSQYPW and CDR2 LRSPGD (reference sequence). The CDR3 DNA, read in part, is TGCACCTGCAGTCCCGCTGGGGGGAGCTCCTAT. Its protein is CTCSPAGGSSY. In full, the CDR3 is CTCSPAGGSSYEQYF.

This clone was seen more than once but under ten times. Gene names are mouse gene names. The DNA ends 4 residues before the CDR3 does, and the rest of the CDR3 is filled in from the germline J gene. Additional DNA sequences in this sample encode the identical CDR3. The chain uses TRBV19 and TRBJ2-7; 10 nucleotides align to TRBD1. This CDR3 contains 14 residues. V gave up 2 bases and J gave up 3 bases; unmatched junction bases: 2. From germline, CDR1 is FNHDT and CDR2 SITEND (reference sequence). This CDR3 is CASSIRTGGYEQYF. The covered CDR3 bases are TGTGCCAGCAGTATTAGGACAGGGGGCTAT. The entire variable domain, with the rest obtained from reference TRBV19 and TRBJ2-7, is as follows: GGIITQTPKFLIGQEGQKLTLKCQQNFNHDTMYWYRQDSGKGLRLIYYSITENDLQKGDLSEGYDASREKKSSFSLTVTSAQKNEMAVFLCASSIRTGGYEQYFGPGTRLTVL.

About this clone: Mouse germline and gene names are used. With the read ending 4 residues before the CDR3 end, the germline J gene is used to fill in that end. The chain combines TRBV13-2 with TRBJ2-3, with 9 bases that match TRBD2. The CDR3 runs 17 residues. CDR1 and CDR2 from the germline V gene are NNHNN and SYGAGS (reference sequence). With 5 bases clipped from V and 0 bases from J, the junction kept 10 bases outside the gene matches. The chain's CDR3 is CASGIPGLGWSAETLYF. The CDR3 bases that were read are TGTGCCAGCGGAATCCCGGGACTGGGTTGGAGTGCAGAA.

This clone was observed a few times. Gene names are the mouse ones. The read ends 4 residues before the CDR3 terminus; that terminus is restored from the germline J gene. V usage is TRBV14 and J usage is TRBJ2-1; D may be TRBD1 (6 bases). The germline gives CDR1 SGHDT, CDR2 FRDEAV. With 1 base removed from V and 0 bases from J, the gap between germline ends came to 8 bases. CDR3 length: 15 amino acids. The covered CDR3 bases are TGTGCCAGCAGTTTCGACAGGTATAACTATGCT. Translated: CASSFDRYNYA. The complete CDR3 protein is CASSFDRYNYAEQFF.

A few counts support this clone. The genes are named according to mouse. The CDR3 goes on 4 residues after the read ends, and that part is filled in from the germline J gene. The chain recombines TRBV1 with TRBJ1-2; D not resolved. The CDR3 has 14 amino acids. Germline CDR1 NSQYPW, CDR2 LRSPGD (reference sequence). V lost 1 base and J lost 0, with 6 bases in between. The CDR3 protein is CTCSAASPNSDYTF. Partial CDR3 DNA: TGCACCTGCAGTGCAGCCAGCCCAAACTCC.

This clone was found a few times. The listed genes are named as in mouse. CDR3 sequence reads: CASSQDVRGRRGAETLYF. The sequenced part of the CDR3 DNA is TGTGCCAGCAGCCAAGATGTCAGGGGGCGCAGGGGTGCAGAA. The chain recombines TRBV5 with TRBJ2-3; TRBD1 aligns across 8 bases. The read ends 4 residues early relative to the CDR3; the germline J gene fills the gap. The length of the CDR3 is 18 residues. The germline CDR1 and CDR2 sequences are LGHNA and YNLKQL (reference sequence). The J segment lost 1 base and the V segment lost 0 bases, leaving 9 bases of the junction unmatched.

Turning to this clone: Mouse gene names apply. The read finishes 4 residues shy of the CDR3 end, and the germline J gene is used to complete it. The V gene is TRBV13-3, the J gene TRBJ1-1; 7 nucleotides align to TRBD1. This CDR3 is built from 15 residues. In germline, CDR1 is NNHDY, CDR2 SYVADS. V lost 2 bases, J lost 1 base, and 5 bases stayed unmatched. CDR3 sequence reads: CASSDTGAVNTEVFF. The DNA read from the CDR3 is TGTGCCAGCAGTGACACAGGGGCCGTAAACACA.

Worth noting for this clone: Germline and genes: mouse. Read sequence stops 4 residues before the CDR3 end, and the germline J gene provides the missing end. The chain links TRBV13-2 to TRBJ1-1, with a possible D match to TRBD1 (6 bases). The ends were cut back, 3 bases at V and 0 bases at J, with 9 bases in the middle. The CDR3 has 14 residues. Germline V lookup: CDR1 NNHNN, CDR2 SYGAGS (reference sequence). The DNA read from the CDR3 is TGTGCCAGCGGTGGGGGACAAACAAACACA. This codes for CASGGGQTNT. The CDR3 reads in full as CASGGGQTNTEVFF.

Of note for this clone: Gene and germline names: mouse. This CDR3 is CASRILGAVNYAEQFF. Partial CDR3 DNA: TGTGCCAGCAGAATACTGGGGGCGGTTAACTATGCT. J is TRBJ2-1 and V is TRBV13-1; 8 nucleotides match TRBD2. Sequencing ends 4 residues short of the CDR3 end; the germline J gene provides the rest. From germline, CDR1 is NSHNY and CDR2 SYGAGN. The CDR3 is made up of 16 amino acids. Trimming removed 5 bases from V and 0 bases from J; junction bases left unmatched: 7.

In regard to this clone: The germline and genes are mouse ones. This sample also contains other DNA sequences that code for the same CDR3. This CDR3 is CASSPGTVYAEQFF. The covered CDR3 bases are TGTGCCAGCAGTCCCGGGACTGTCTATGCT. The chain couples TRBV19 to TRBJ2-1; 7 bases fit TRBD2. The read terminates 4 residues before the CDR3 end, so the remaining end is supplied by the germline J gene. Germline CDR1 and CDR2: FNHDT and SITEND (reference sequence). The CDR3 totals 14 residues. V lost 4 bases, J lost 3 bases, and 4 bases stayed unmatched.

This clone was found a few times. Germline and genes here are mouse. The read finishes 4 residues shy of the CDR3 end, and the germline J gene is used to complete it. J is TRBJ2-5 and V is TRBV2, with 9 positions matching TRBD2. The CDR3 contains 15 residues. The germline V gene encodes CDR1 LGHNA and CDR2 YSYQKL. The CDR3 DNA, read in part, is TGTGCCAGCAGCCAAGAAGAGGGACTGGGTGAC. Translating it yields CASSQEEGLGD. The entire CDR3 protein reads CASSQEEGLGDTQYF.

With respect to this clone: Germline and genes here are mouse. Coverage ceases 4 residues before the CDR3 finishes, and the germline J gene fills in the end. This chain links TRBV5 with TRBJ2-2, with 9 bases identical to TRBD1. Germline V gives CDR1 LGHNA, CDR2 YNLKQL (reference sequence). The CDR3 length is 17 residues. The V and J ends lost 0 bases and 3 bases, in that order; junction bases with no gene match: 5. The sequenced part of the CDR3 DNA is TGTGCCAGCAGCCAAGAAGTCCGGGACAGGGACACCGGG. It yields the protein CASSQEVRDRDTG. The complete CDR3 reads CASSQEVRDRDTGQLYF.

There are a few counts of this clone. The genes are named according to mouse. Sequencing ends 4 residues short of the CDR3 end; the germline J gene provides the rest. The V call is TRBV3, the J call TRBJ2-5; 11 bases map to TRBD2. V lost 2 bases to trimming and J lost 2 bases; unmatched junction nucleotides: 6. CDR3 size: 17 residues. Per the germline V gene, CDR1 is SNHLY and CDR2 is FYNGKV (reference sequence). The part of the CDR3 DNA that was read is TGTGCCAGCAGCTTAACCAGGACTGGGGGGCCCCAAGAC. Protein sequence: CASSLTRTGGPQD. The whole CDR3 protein reads CASSLTRTGGPQDTQYF. The full variable domain, rest sourced from reference TRBV3 and TRBJ2-5, is GPKVLQIPSHQIIDMGQMVTLNCDPVSNHLYFYWYKQILGQQMEFLVNFYNGKVMEKSKLFKDQFSVERPDGSYFTLKIQPTALEDSAVYFCASSLTRTGGPQDTQYFGPGTRLLVL.

Concerning this clone: Each gene name is a mouse one. The read halts 4 residues ahead of the CDR3 end, with the missing end drawn from the germline J gene. The chain employs TRBV2 and TRBJ2-2, with no clear D. Germline CDR1 LGHNA, CDR2 YSYQKL. Deletions cut 0 bases from V and 0 bases from J, with 5 bases between. The length of the CDR3 is 15 residues. The CDR3 region is CASSQDRTNTGQLYF. CDR3 DNA (partial): TGTGCCAGCAGCCAAGACAGGACAAACACCGGG.

As concerns this clone: The gene symbols are mouse symbols. CDR3 bases read: TGTGCCAGCAGCCAAGCGCTGGGGGTGGGTGCT. Translation gives CASSQALGVGA. The whole CDR3 sequence is CASSQALGVGAEQFF. The chain joins TRBV5 to TRBJ2-1, with 7 bases lining up with TRBD2. The CDR3 goes on 4 residues after the read ends, and that part is filled in from the germline J gene. CDR3 size: 15 residues. V gave up 1 base and J gave up 6 bases; unmatched junction bases: 6. CDR1 LGHNA and CDR2 YNLKQL come from the germline V gene (reference sequence).

As to this clone: The germline and genes are mouse ones. The read stops 4 residues short of the end of the CDR3; the missing end is completed from the germline J gene. The V call is TRBV13-2, the J call TRBJ2-1; TRBD1 is a possible D gene (6 bases). The CDR3 runs to 14 residues. Germline V CDR1 and CDR2: NNHNN, SYGAGS (reference sequence). Trimming pared 5 bases from V and 2 bases from J, leaving 11 bases between. CDR3 bases read: TGTGCCAGCGGGGGGGACAAATACTATGCT. This translates into CASGGDKYYA. The complete CDR3 sequence is CASGGDKYYAEQFF.

On this clone: With a much larger clone just one base away, this may be a read error. The listed genes are named as in mouse. The observed sequence ends 4 residues before the CDR3 terminus, with the missing tail filled in from the germline J gene. Distinct nucleotide sequences in the sample also encode this CDR3. V gene TRBV13-3 combines with J gene TRBJ2-3, with D perhaps TRBD2 (5 bases). Trimming pared 0 bases from V and 0 bases from J, leaving 8 bases between. The CDR3 has 15 residues. Germline lookup yields CDR1 NNHDY and CDR2 SYVADS. The sequenced CDR3 bases are TGTGCCAGCAGTGATGCTGGGTCTAGTGCAGAA. Translating gives CASSDAGSSAE. The complete CDR3 protein is CASSDAGSSAETLYF.

This clone was counted ten times or more. Genes here carry mouse names. This sample also contains other DNA sequences that code for the same CDR3. Here the CDR3 reads CASSIWGNQDTQYF. The covered CDR3 bases are TGTGCCAGCAGTATATGGGGGAACCAAGAC. V is TRBV19 and J is TRBJ2-5; tentative D call: TRBD2 (6 bases). The read falls 4 residues short of the CDR3 end, and the missing part is taken from the germline J gene. Trimming removed 1 base from V and 0 bases from J, with 6 bases in between. Looked up from germline, CDR1 is FNHDT and CDR2 is SITEND (reference sequence). This CDR3 region has 14 residues. The variable domain in full, with the rest retrieved from reference TRBV19 and TRBJ2-5, is GGIITQTPKFLIGQEGQKLTLKCQQNFNHDTMYWYRQDSGKGLRLIYYSITENDLQKGDLSEGYDASREKKSSFSLTVTSAQKNEMAVFLCASSIWGNQDTQYFGPGTRLLVL.

There are a few counts of this clone. Mouse names are used for the genes. The read ends 4 residues shy of where the CDR3 ends; the end is completed using the germline J gene. V and J are TRBV29 and TRBJ2-7; no clear D. The ends were cut back, 5 bases at V and 0 bases at J, with 5 bases in the middle. Per the germline V gene, CDR1 is MSHET and CDR2 is SYDVDS. This CDR3 has 12 amino acids. This CDR3 is CASSNSSYEQYF. The part of the CDR3 DNA that was read is TGTGCTAGCAGTAACAGCTCCTAT.

Many counts were recorded for this clone. Genes and germline are mouse. The read gets to within 4 residues of the CDR3 end, and the germline J gene fills in the rest. V is TRBV19 and J is TRBJ2-2, with 7 bases aligning to TRBD1. Germline assignment: CDR1 FNHDT and CDR2 SITEND (reference sequence). The CDR3 extends over 15 amino acids. Unmatched junction bases numbered 2, after V lost 3 bases and J lost 0 bases. CDR3 DNA (partial): TGTGCCAGCAGTACAGGGGGTCCAAACACCGGG. Its protein product is CASSTGGPNTG. In full, the CDR3 reads CASSTGGPNTGQLYF.

Concerning this clone itself: Each gene name is a mouse one. The CDR3 end lies 4 residues beyond the end of the read and is filled in from the germline J gene. The chain combines TRBV13-1 with TRBJ2-1, with 13 bases that match TRBD2. The CDR3 loop spans 17 amino acids. Germline trimming cut 1 base from V and 1 base from J; bases unmatched to any gene: 2. Germline V CDR1 and CDR2: NSHNY, SYGAGN. This CDR3 is CASSDPGLGGNYAEQFF. The sequenced CDR3 bases are TGTGCCAGCAGTGATCCGGGACTGGGGGGGAACTATGCT.

This clone was picked up a small number of times. Mouse germline and gene names are used. The read finishes 4 residues shy of the CDR3 end, and the germline J gene is used to complete it. This chain connects TRBV19 to TRBJ2-5; D is perhaps TRBD1 (5 bases). Trimming took 4 bases from V and 1 from J, leaving 10 bases between them. Germline V gene lookup returns CDR1 FNHDT and CDR2 SITEND (reference sequence). CDR3 size: 14 residues. CDR3 DNA (partial): TGTGCCAGCAGTGCCCTCAGGGACCAAGAC. As protein: CASSALRDQD. The full CDR3 protein reads CASSALRDQDTQYF. The variable domain in full, completed from reference TRBV19 and TRBJ2-5, reads GGIITQTPKFLIGQEGQKLTLKCQQNFNHDTMYWYRQDSGKGLRLIYYSITENDLQKGDLSEGYDASREKKSSFSLTVTSAQKNEMAVFLCASSALRDQDTQYFGPGTRLLVL.

This clone was seen only a few times. One base away lies a much larger clone, so this may be a sequencing read error. The gene names here belong to mouse. At the DNA level, this CDR3 is encoded by other sequences in the same sample as well. CDR3 sequence reads: CASGDAWGQDTQYF. The covered CDR3 bases are TGTGCCAGCGGTGATGCGTGGGGGCAAGAC. This chain links TRBV13-2 with TRBJ2-5; D is possibly TRBD2 (6 bases). The read finishes 4 residues shy of the CDR3 end, and the germline J gene is used to complete it. This CDR3 region has 14 residues. V was cut by 0 bases and J by 3 bases, with 8 bases left in between. Germline V gene data show CDR1 as NNHNN and CDR2 as SYGAGS (reference sequence).

This clone was seen only a few times. These gene names are mouse names. From the germline J gene comes the end of the CDR3, since the read stops 4 residues before it. The V call is TRBV13-1, the J call TRBJ1-1; no firm D call. V was trimmed by 0 bases and J by 1 base, leaving 7 bases between them. This CDR3 region has 14 residues. Per the germline V gene, CDR1 is NSHNY and CDR2 is SYGAGN. The part of the CDR3 DNA that was read is TGTGCCAGCAGTGATGCACAACAAAACACA. Translation gives CASSDAQQNT. The entire CDR3 protein is CASSDAQQNTEVFF.

This clone was detected a few times. The gene names here belong to mouse. The missing CDR3 end, 4 residues past where the read stops, is filled in from the germline J gene. Additional DNA sequences in this sample encode the identical CDR3. V usage is TRBV31 and J usage is TRBJ2-3; 8 bases align to TRBD2. V shed 1 base and J 0 bases; nucleotides not matched to a gene: 6. The CDR3 is made up of 16 amino acids. Germline-derived CDR1 and CDR2 are GKSSPN and SITVG. The CDR3 bases that were read are TGTGCCTGGAGTCCCCGATTGGGGGGGAGTGCAGAA. Its protein product is CAWSPRLGGSAE. The complete CDR3 sequence is CAWSPRLGGSAETLYF.

For this clone: Gene names and germline match the mouse. Read data end 4 residues before the CDR3 end; the end is taken from the germline J gene. The chain recombines TRBV1 with TRBJ2-1; TRBD1 matches 7 bases. J was trimmed by 1 base and V by 3 bases; bases with no gene match: 3. Germline V gives CDR1 NSQYPW, CDR2 LRSPGD (reference sequence). CDR3 length: 15 residues. The part of the CDR3 DNA that was read is TGCACCTGCAGTGCCTCCAGGGGGAACTATGCT. This sequence encodes CTCSASRGNYA. The entire CDR3 reads CTCSASRGNYAEQFF.

This clone was counted between two and nine times. Gene names denote mouse genes. The read gets to within 4 residues of the CDR3 end, and the germline J gene fills in the rest. This chain links TRBV19 with TRBJ2-1; 8 bases agree with TRBD2. In germline, CDR1 is FNHDT, CDR2 SITEND (reference sequence). Germline trimming cut 4 bases from V and 1 base from J; bases unmatched to any gene: 7. This CDR3 has 16 residues. The covered CDR3 bases are TGTGCCAGCAGTCCGCCTGGGGGGACGAACTATGCT. Translation gives CASSPPGGTNYA. The complete CDR3 reads CASSPPGGTNYAEQFF.

This clone turned up a few times. Mouse germline and gene names are used. Sequencing ends 4 residues short of the CDR3 end; the germline J gene provides the rest. Other DNA variants within this sample encode the same CDR3. The chain is built from TRBV1 and TRBJ2-1, with D tentatively TRBD1 (7 bases). The CDR3 extends over 15 amino acids. Germline V CDR1 and CDR2: NSQYPW, LRSPGD (reference sequence). With 1 base removed from V and 2 bases from J, the gap between germline ends came to 9 bases. Incomplete CDR3 DNA: TGCACCTGCAGTGCAGCCAGGGGGGACTATGCT. This sequence encodes CTCSAARGDYA. The CDR3 in its entirety is CTCSAARGDYAEQFF.